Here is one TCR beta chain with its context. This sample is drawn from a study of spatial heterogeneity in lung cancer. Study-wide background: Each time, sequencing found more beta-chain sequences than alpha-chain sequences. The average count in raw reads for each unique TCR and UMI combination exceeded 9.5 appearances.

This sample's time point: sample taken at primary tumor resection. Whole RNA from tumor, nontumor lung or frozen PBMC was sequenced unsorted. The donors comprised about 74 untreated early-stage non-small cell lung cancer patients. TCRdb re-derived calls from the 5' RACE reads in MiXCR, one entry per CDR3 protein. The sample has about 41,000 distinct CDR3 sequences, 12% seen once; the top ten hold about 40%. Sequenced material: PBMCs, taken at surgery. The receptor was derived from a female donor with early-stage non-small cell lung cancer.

The CDR3 DNA is TGTGCCAGCAGGCCCGCAGGGGCCAACGTCCTGACTTTC. This gives the protein CASRPAGANVLTF. V usage is TRBV6-5 and J usage is TRBJ2-6; D uncertain. Between the trimmed V and J ends, which lost 6 bases and 4 bases, there was a span of 7 bases. The CDR3 runs to 13 residues. Germline V gene lookup returns CDR1 MNHEY and CDR2 SVGAGI.